A single sample is the source of the 24 T cell receptor beta chains below, sequenced in a study of naive and memory T cell subsets. Amplification of ligated cDNA took four PCR rounds with SP2 and nested alpha and beta constant primers. MiXCR was run by TCRdb on the 5' RACE reads, yielding one entry per CDR3 protein. The sample shows tens of thousands of distinct CDR3 sequences, over 15% of them seen only once. TCR cDNA received a 3' ligated oligonucleotide that carried a UMI. The source is a female donor in good health.

This clonotype was seen ten or more times. The chain joins TRBV10-3 to TRBJ1-5; 7 bases are shared with TRBD1. Germline V gene lookup returns CDR1 ENHRY and CDR2 SYGVKD. The CDR3 is made up of 15 amino acids. Trimming removed 3 bases from V and 5 bases from J; junction bases left unmatched: 7. The CDR3 sequence is CAISDSNRGHQPQHF. DNA for the CDR3: TGTGCCATCAGTGATTCCAACAGGGGCCATCAGCCCCAGCATTTT.

In its sample, this clonotype was seen many times. CDR3 protein: CSVEDRATYEQYF. The CDR3 DNA sequence: TGCAGCGTGGAGGACAGGGCCACCTACGAGCAGTACTTC. The chain carries TRBV29-1 and TRBJ2-7; 8 nucleotides align to TRBD1. Germline trimming cut 6 bases from V and 2 bases from J; bases unmatched to any gene: 6. This CDR3 comprises 13 residues. Germline lookup yields CDR1 SQVTM and CDR2 ANQGSEA.

This chain connects TRBV2 to TRBJ2-1; D might be TRBD1 or TRBD2, each matching 6 bases. Germline CDR1 and CDR2: SNHLY and FYNNEI. The CDR3 spans 15 residues. Trimming removed 5 bases from V and 4 bases from J, with 15 bases in between. The CDR3 DNA reads as TGTGCCAGCAGTCTCGGGCAGGGGAGGTACAATGAGCAGTTCTTC. This sequence encodes CASSLGQGRYNEQFF.

The chain combines TRBV7-3 with TRBJ1-6; possible D gene TRBD1, 6 bases. Germline values: CDR1 SGHTA, CDR2 FQGTGA. CDR3 length: 15 amino acids. V lost 5 bases and J lost 3, with 11 bases in between. CDR3 coding DNA: TGTGCCAGCAGCCCGGACAGTCGCTATAATTCACCCCTCCACTTT. Translating it yields CASSPDSRYNSPLHF.

This clonotype was found a few times. The chain recombines TRBV14 with TRBJ2-5; 13 bases line up with TRBD2. The germline CDR1 and CDR2 sequences are SGHDN and FVKESK. The CDR3 runs 20 residues. V shed 1 base, J shed 2 bases, and the junction held 13 bases outside the gene matches. CDR3 DNA sequence: TGTGCCAGCAGCCAAGGACTAGCGGGGGGCCTCAACCGCTGTCAAGAGACCCAGTACTTC. Translating it yields CASSQGLAGGLNRCQETQYF.

This clonotype was seen a few times. V is TRBV5-5 and J is TRBJ1-1; no definite D call. V shed 1 base and J shed 4 bases, with 8 bases lying between them. Germline values: CDR1 SGHKS, CDR2 YYEKEE (reference sequence). The CDR3 spans 13 residues. CDR3 sequence: CASSLYGSTEAFF. The CDR3 bases are TGTGCCAGCAGCTTGTATGGTTCCACTGAAGCTTTCTTT.

This clonotype was picked up a small number of times. This chain connects TRBV19 to TRBJ1-1; 8 nucleotides agree with TRBD1. Losses at the gene ends were 8 bases for V and 4 bases for J; bases not matched to a gene: 9. Per the germline V gene, CDR1 is LNHDA and CDR2 is SQIVND (reference sequence). The CDR3 has 14 residues. CDR3 region: CASSQGAGVTEAFF. The CDR3 region has the DNA TGTGCCAGTTCTCAGGGGGCCGGGGTCACTGAAGCTTTCTTT.

This clonotype was detected many times. This rearrangement joins TRBV12-3 or TRBV12-4 to TRBJ2-7; D is uncertain. Between the trimmed V and J ends, which lost 3 bases and 4 bases, there was a span of 7 bases. The CDR3 consists of 12 residues. The CDR3 protein is CASSFGRYEQYF. The CDR3 coding sequence is TGTGCCAGCAGTTTCGGCAGATACGAGCAGTACTTC.

This clonotype was detected ten times or more. The V and J genes are TRBV29-1 and TRBJ2-2; a possible D gene is TRBD1 (5 bases). V shed 8 bases and J shed 3 bases, with 10 bases lying between them. The CDR3 consists of 12 residues. Germline CDR1 is SQVTM and CDR2 is ANQGSEA. The CDR3 loop is CSTARDTGELFF. CDR3 bases: TGCAGCACCGCCAGGGACACCGGGGAGCTGTTTTTT.

This chain uses TRBV10-3 with TRBJ2-3, with D possibly TRBD1 on 6 matching bases. V was clipped by 7 bases and J by 4 bases, with 12 bases between them. This CDR3 region has 13 residues. Germline CDR1 ENHRY, CDR2 SYGVKD. As DNA, the CDR3 is TGTGCCATCAAGGACAGCCTGGCAGATACGCAGTATTTT. This gives the protein CAIKDSLADTQYF.

This clonotype was counted between two and nine times. The chain couples TRBV5-1 to TRBJ2-7; perhaps TRBD2 as D (5 bases). V shed 1 base and J shed 0 bases, with 17 bases lying between them. This CDR3 is 17 amino acids long. Germline V gives CDR1 SGHRS, CDR2 YFSETQ. In nucleotides, the CDR3 is TGCGCCAGCAGCTTGAATCGAGGGAGTGTAGGCTCCTACGAGCAGTACTTC. Translated: CASSLNRGSVGSYEQYF.

As for this clonotype: A single base separates this from a much larger clone, so it may be a read error. The chain couples TRBV10-1 to TRBJ1-1; D remains unclear. CDR1 is WNHNN and CDR2 is SYGVQD in the germline V gene (reference sequence). This CDR3 is 16 amino acids long. The germline V and J ends were trimmed by 0 bases and 1 base, with 12 bases remaining between them. The CDR3 loop is CASSESRGERNTEAFF. CDR3 nucleotide sequence: TGCGCCAGCAGTGAGTCCCGGGGAGAGAGGAACACTGAAGCTTTCTTT.

The chain joins TRBV6-5 to TRBJ1-2, with 8 nucleotides matching TRBD1. Losses at the gene ends were 6 bases for V and 0 bases for J; bases not matched to a gene: 12. The CDR3 totals 17 residues. Germline lookup yields CDR1 MNHEY and CDR2 SVGAGI. CDR3 coding DNA: TGTGCCAGCAGCCGCCTGCTGGACAGGGCCCCTAACTATGGCTACACCTTC. Protein product: CASSRLLDRAPNYGYTF.

The rearrangement uses TRBV6-5 and TRBJ1-1, with 7 bases matching TRBD1. The CDR3 contains 13 residues. Germline lookup yields CDR1 MNHEY and CDR2 SVGAGI. J gave up 7 bases and V 0 bases, and 2 bases lay outside the gene matches. The CDR3 DNA follows: TGTGCCAGCAGTTACTCGACAGGGTTTGAAGCTTTCTTT. Its translation is CASSYSTGFEAFF.

Ten or more counts support this clonotype. The CDR3 loop is CASTATGSYNSPLHF. Written as DNA, the CDR3 is TGTGCCAGTACCGCAACAGGGTCCTATAATTCACCCCTCCACTTT. The rearrangement links TRBV19 to TRBJ1-6; TRBD1 is a possible D gene (6 bases). The V and J ends lost 7 bases and 1 base respectively, with 11 bases between them. This CDR3 spans 15 amino acids. Germline CDR1 LNHDA, CDR2 SQIVND (reference sequence).

This chain connects TRBV18 to TRBJ2-5; a possible D gene is TRBD2 (5 bases). Trimming took 0 bases from V and 4 from J, leaving 9 bases between them. Looked up from germline, CDR1 is KGHSH and CDR2 is LQKENI. The CDR3 has 14 residues. The chain's CDR3 is CASSPPASRETQYF. The CDR3, as DNA: TGTGCCAGCTCACCACCGGCTAGCCGAGAGACCCAGTACTTC.

This clonotype is medium-sized by share. The V and J genes are TRBV20-1 and TRBJ2-7; possibly TRBD1 for D (6 bases). Between the trimmed V and J ends, which lost 5 bases and 2 bases, there was a span of 13 bases. Germline lookup yields CDR1 DFQATT and CDR2 SNEGSKA (reference sequence). The CDR3 consists of 13 residues. CDR3 DNA sequence: TGCAGTGCTGGGGGCTCCAACCCCTACGAGCAGTACTTC. Encoded protein: CSAGGSNPYEQYF.

This clonotype has a count of ten or more. The chain is built from TRBV29-1 and TRBJ2-3; D ambiguous. Trimming took off 3 bases at V and 2 bases at J, with 6 bases between the two ends. Germline V lookup: CDR1 SQVTM, CDR2 ANQGSEA. This CDR3 spans 12 amino acids. The CDR3 DNA reads as TGCAGCGTTGAGTCGGTCACAGATACGCAGTATTTT. Its protein is CSVESVTDTQYF.

This clonotype is medium-sized by share. The J gene is TRBJ2-7, the V gene TRBV5-6; D may be TRBD1 (6 bases). Trimming took off 3 bases at V and 1 base at J, with 11 bases between the two ends. The CDR3 contains 14 residues. Germline assignment: CDR1 SGHDT and CDR2 YYEEEE. The CDR3 region has the DNA TGTGCCAGCAGCTGGACGACAGGTTCCTACGAGCAGTACTTC. Protein product: CASSWTTGSYEQYF.

At least ten counts were recorded for this clonotype. The CDR3 DNA follows: TGTGCCAGCAGTTACGAAGCGGCGTTTCAGACCCAGTACTTC. Amino acids: CASSYEAAFQTQYF. The J gene is TRBJ2-5, the V gene TRBV6-5, with a weak D call TRBD2 (5 bases). Between the trimmed V and J ends, which lost 2 bases and 6 bases, there was a span of 13 bases. This CDR3 spans 14 amino acids. CDR1 and CDR2 (germline): MNHEY, SVGAGI.

This clonotype was detected many times. The chain couples TRBV20-1 to TRBJ1-2; no firm D call. Trimming removed 3 bases at V and 4 bases at J, with 21 bases between. The CDR3 runs to 16 residues. Germline loops: CDR1 DFQATT, CDR2 SNEGSKA (reference sequence). The CDR3 coding sequence is TGCAGTGCTAGGATTGTGGCTGGGGTTTCCCCCTATGGCTACACCTTC. This translates into CSARIVAGVSPYGYTF.

This clonotype occurred a few times. The gene calls are TRBV7-3 and TRBJ2-1; 7 bases fit TRBD1. This CDR3 has 12 amino acids. Germline V lookup: CDR1 SGHTA, CDR2 FQGTGA. Unmatched junction bases numbered 4, after V lost 6 bases and J lost 8 bases. CDR3 loop: CASRDRADEQFF. As DNA, the CDR3 is TGTGCCAGCAGAGACAGGGCGGATGAGCAGTTCTTC.

The CDR3 DNA follows: TGCAGTGCCCTCGGGCGAGTAGATACGCAGTATTTT. This encodes CSALGRVDTQYF. The chain recombines TRBV20-1 with TRBJ2-3; the D is unclear. This CDR3 region has 12 residues. Trimming stripped 6 bases from V and 5 bases from J, with 12 bases between. Germline CDR1 DFQATT, CDR2 SNEGSKA (reference sequence).

The sample holds many counts of this clonotype. The chain couples TRBV29-1 to TRBJ2-7; 8 nucleotides agree with TRBD2. This CDR3 has 12 residues. The germline V gene has CDR1 SQVTM and CDR2 ANQGSEA. The V gene end was trimmed by 5 bases and the J gene end by 2 bases; junction bases not matched to a gene: 2. The CDR3 nucleotides read TGCAGCGTTCGGGGGGGACCCTACGAGCAGTACTTC. This sequence encodes CSVRGGPYEQYF.